This T cell receptor beta chain comes out of a study of PD-1 blockade in classical Hodgkin lymphoma. As for time point: cycle 4 day 1 (C4D1), after more than 5 weeks of nivolumab. The patients all showed relapse after autologous stem cell transplantation, while their brentuximab vedotin exposure varied. Note on this clone: Its antigen is as yet unknown.

This table comes from immunoSEQ multiplex PCR, and its TCRdb copy is limited to in-frame clones, with some not included. The sample has more than 95,000 clones; approximately 89% are singletons. The CDR3 sequence is 15 residues long. Germline CDR1 is MGHRA and CDR2 is YSYEKL. The junction had 10 bases not matched to a gene; V was cut back by 4 bases and J by 4 bases. Findings and caveats of the study: Newly diagnosed patients were reported to exhibit reduced baseline TCR diversity relative to healthy donors. Complete responders' diversity at baseline resembled that of newly diagnosed patients.

The chain joins TRBV4-1 to TRBJ2-7, with TRBD1 matching 7 bases. The material sequenced was peripheral blood mononuclear cells (PBMCs), taken before the fourth cycle of nivolumab. This receptor was obtained from a human donor with classical Hodgkin lymphoma. DNA for the CDR3: TGCGCCAGCAGCCCCCGACAGGGCCGAACGTACGAGCAGTACTTC. Amino acid sequence: CASSPRQGRTYEQYF.